Sequencing of this TCR beta chain was carried out in a study of shared T cell receptors in the human thymus. Sequencing used immunoSEQ multiplex PCR; TCRdb keeps in-frame clones, though not all of them. Of roughly 560,000 clones in the sample, 70% to 80% are singletons; the top ten hold around 0.012%. CDR1 MNHEY and CDR2 SMNVEV come from the germline V gene (reference sequence). J was trimmed by 1 base and V by 2 bases; bases with no gene match: 18. The CDR3 runs 20 residues. The same sample was also studied in work on human thymus T cells.

The clonotype comes from a boy under two years old with a congenital heart defect. This chain links TRBV27 with TRBJ2-3, with 7 bases matching TRBD2. The sequenced sample consisted of thymocytes. CDR3 protein: CASSLTGRPVAGLGTDTQYF. The CDR3, as DNA: TGTGCCAGCAGTTTAACCGGACGGCCCGTAGCGGGTTTAGGCACAGATACGCAGTATTTT.